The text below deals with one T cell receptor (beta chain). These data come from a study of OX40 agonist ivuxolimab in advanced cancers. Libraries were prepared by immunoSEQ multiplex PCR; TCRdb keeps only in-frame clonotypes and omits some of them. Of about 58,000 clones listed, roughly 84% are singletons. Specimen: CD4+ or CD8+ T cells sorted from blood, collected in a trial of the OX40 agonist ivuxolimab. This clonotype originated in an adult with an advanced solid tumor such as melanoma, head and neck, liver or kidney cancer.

The CDR3: CASSLRGGGTYEQYF. CDR3 coding DNA: TGTGCCAGCAGTCTACGGGGGGGAGGGACCTACGAGCAGTACTTC. The chain combines TRBV27 with TRBJ2-5; 8 positions match TRBD2. Near its end, the DNA agrees better with TRBJ2-7, so the J call may be wrong. This CDR3 is built from 15 residues. Germline V lookup: CDR1 MNHEY, CDR2 SMNVEV (reference sequence).